A selection of T cell receptor beta chains follows, all from one sample in a study of shared clonotypes between healthy human individuals. Generated by immunoSEQ multiplex PCR, the TCRdb table keeps only in-frame clones and is missing some. The table includes 2 million to 2.5 million clones, 85% to 95% detected once. The specimen was naive CD8+ T cells from PBMCs. The receptor set was obtained from a man aged 18 to 30 in good health. Some clones in this sample may be carry-over from other donors' samples. CDR3s include the opening cysteine and the closing phenylalanine or tryptophan. The D gene is left open where the match is weak. Clone size, where shown, is once, few, many, or a class for clones that have expanded.

>TRBJ2-7|TRBV7-9|-|-
CASSRGQTYEQYF
TGTGCCAGCAGCCGTGGACAGACCTACGAGCAGTACTTC
>TRBJ2-3|TRBV28|TRBD2|-
CASSSSGRSTDTQYF
TGTGCCAGCAGTTCTAGCGGGAGAAGCACAGATACGCAGTATTTT
>TRBJ2-3|TRBV25-1|-|-
CASSGGGWTDTQYF
TGTGCCAGCAGTGGTGGCGGCTGGACAGATACGCAGTATTTT
>TRBJ1-4|TRBV5-4|TRBD1|-
CASSLDRGNEKLFF
TGTGCCAGCAGCCTTGACAGGGGGAATGAAAAACTGTTTTTT
>TRBJ2-7|TRBV13|-|-
CASSFKGIYEQYF
TGTGCCAGCAGCTTTAAGGGGATCTACGAGCAGTACTTC
>TRBJ2-3|TRBV10-1|TRBD2|-
CASRHGTSGGNPTDTQYF
TGCGCCAGCAGACACGGGACTAGCGGGGGCAACCCAACAGATACGCAGTATTTT
>TRBJ1-1|TRBV19|TRBD1|-
CASSTTTGGTEAFF
TGTGCCAGTAGTACGACCACAGGGGGCACTGAAGCTTTCTTT
>TRBJ1-2|TRBV4-3|-|once
CASSQTSPSVIYGYTF
TGCGCCAGCAGCCAAACCTCCCCATCCGTTATCTATGGCTACACCTTC
>TRBJ2-7|TRBV5-4|-|-
CASSFGEGYEQYF
TGTGCCAGCAGCTTTGGGGAAGGCTACGAGCAGTACTTC
>TRBJ2-7|TRBV5-4|-|-
CASSQGLGNGEQYF
TGTGCCAGCAGCCAAGGACTGGGAAACGGCGAGCAGTACTTC
>TRBJ2-7|TRBV7-9|TRBD2|-
CASSGTSGIYEQYF
TGTGCCAGCAGCGGGACTAGCGGGATTTACGAGCAGTACTTC
>TRBJ2-1|TRBV7-8|-|-
CASSLGAIREQFF
TGTGCCAGCAGCTTAGGAGCAATTCGTGAGCAGTTCTTC
>TRBJ2-7|TRBV4-3|TRBD1|-
CASSLGQGFEQYF
TGCGCCAGCAGCCTCGGACAGGGGTTCGAGCAGTACTTC
>TRBJ2-7|TRBV5-1|-|-
CASSLKPSANEQYF
TGCGCCAGCAGCTTGAAACCTAGCGCGAACGAGCAGTACTTC
>TRBJ2-7|TRBV2|TRBD1|once
CASSPKRHLTGVHEQYF
TGTGCCAGCAGTCCTAAGCGGCACTTGACAGGGGTCCACGAGCAGTACTTC
>TRBJ2-1|TRBV14|-|-
CASSQVGGGEQFF
TGTGCCAGCAGCCAAGTCGGCGGAGGTGAGCAGTTCTTC
>TRBJ1-1|TRBV4-1|-|few
CASSQVGVNTEAFF
TGCGCCAGCAGCCAAGTAGGGGTGAACACTGAAGCTTTCTTT
>TRBJ2-3|TRBV9|TRBD2|-
CASSVAGGVTDTQYF
TGTGCCAGCAGCGTAGCGGGAGGAGTAACAGATACGCAGTATTTT
>TRBJ1-5|TRBV15|TRBD1|-
CATSDDRGRSQPQHF
TGTGCCACCAGCGACGACAGGGGGCGATCCCAGCCCCAGCATTTT
>TRBJ1-2|TRBV19|-|-
CASSERNIRANYGYTF
TGTGCCAGTAGTGAGCGGAACATCAGAGCTAACTATGGCTACACCTTC
>TRBJ1-2|TRBV4-2|-|-
CASSQRDGNYGYTF
TGTGCCAGCAGCCAGAGGGACGGAAACTATGGCTACACCTTC
>TRBJ2-7|TRBV28|TRBD1|-
CASSETGGSGWQYF
TGTGCCAGCAGCGAGACAGGGGGGTCAGGGTGGCAGTACTTC
>TRBJ1-2|TRBV28|-|once
CASSSLLLTANYGYTF
TGTGCCAGCAGTTCCCTCCTCTTGACAGCTAACTATGGCTACACCTTC
>TRBJ2-1|TRBV6-1|-|-
CASSEVPSGYAYNEQFF
TGTGCCAGCAGTGAAGTTCCGAGCGGGTACGCCTACAATGAGCAGTTCTTC
>TRBJ2-5|TRBV5-8|TRBD1|-
CASSFRDRGVQETQYF
TGTGCCAGCAGCTTCCGGGACAGGGGGGTCCAAGAGACCCAGTACTTC
>TRBJ2-7|TRBV13|-|-
CASSARQVYEQYF
TGTGCCAGCAGCGCGAGACAGGTCTACGAGCAGTACTTC
>TRBJ2-1|TRBV7-6|TRBD2|-
CASSLGLAGNYNEQFF
TGTGCCAGCAGCTTAGGACTAGCGGGGAACTACAATGAGCAGTTCTTC
>TRBJ2-7|TRBV11-1|-|-
CASSLDGSVNYEQYF
TGTGCCAGCAGCTTAGACGGGAGCGTTAACTACGAGCAGTACTTC
>TRBJ1-5|TRBV15|-|-
CATSRDRGSIYSNQPQHF
TGTGCCACCAGCAGAGATCGGGGCAGTATATATAGCAATCAGCCCCAGCATTTT
>TRBJ1-5|TRBV28|-|-
CASGDRINQPQHF
TGTGCCAGCGGTGACCGGATCAATCAGCCCCAGCATTTT
>TRBJ2-3|TRBV7-9|-|-
CASSERGYTQYF
TGTGCCAGCAGCGAAAGAGGGTATACGCAGTATTTT
>TRBJ2-4|TRBV11-2|-|-
CASSLDPWEAKNIQYF
TGTGCCAGCAGCTTAGATCCCTGGGAGGCCAAAAACATTCAGTACTTC
>TRBJ1-2|TRBV10-2|-|-
CASREETAFIEGYTF
TGCGCCAGCAGGGAGGAGACAGCCTTTATCGAAGGCTACACCTTC
>TRBJ2-3|TRBV5-6|TRBD1|-
CASSLATGGFYTQYF
TGTGCCAGCAGCTTGGCGACAGGGGGCTTTTATACGCAGTATTTT
>TRBJ2-3|TRBV5-1|-|-
CASLPSGHLPTDTQYF
TGCGCCAGCCTCCCCTCGGGACACCTCCCCACAGATACGCAGTATTTT